This entry concerns a single T cell receptor (beta chain). Original data processing: Researchers report that nucleated cell counts were estimated from reference gene primer amplification. Assay: immunoSEQ multiplex PCR; the TCRdb copy retains only in-frame clones and omits some. D and trimming were read from the DNA, whereas the V and J calls and clone size are those reported in that table. The sample lists about 57,000 clones, around 82% occurring once. The entry originates in a study of blood T cell repertoires in COVID-19. Study information: The United States, Italy and Spain supplied acute and convalescent COVID-19 samples. In each case, the material was cDNA or gDNA derived from T cells, B-cell-depleted T cells, or PBMCs.

V trimming: 0 bases; J trimming: 5 bases; junction bases outside the gene matches: 8. Germline CDR1 and CDR2: LGHDT and YNNKEL (reference sequence). This CDR3 contains 16 residues. The receptor's source is a woman older than 75 with acute or convalescent COVID-19. The V and J genes are TRBV3-1 (or the pseudogene TRBV3-2) and TRBJ2-3; TRBD1 matches at 7 bases. Sequenced input: peripheral blood. CDR3 nucleotides: TGTGCCAGCAGCCAAGACTGGGACAGCCTTCAAGATACGCAGTATTTT. Translated: CASSQDWDSLQDTQYF.